This T cell receptor beta chain comes out of a study of monozygotic twins with inflammatory bowel disease. TCRdb re-analyzed the 5' RACE reads; it lists each CDR3 protein once, without DNA. The sample table includes 170,000 or so distinct CDR3 sequences. This receptor was obtained from a human donor with ulcerative colitis or Crohn's disease, or a healthy co-twin of an affected twin (not recorded which). The sample taken for sequencing was blood.

The CDR3: CASSFNSGEALIDNYTGELFF. The chain is built from TRBV7-6 and TRBJ2-2; TCRdb names TRBD2, which stays unverified in the absence of DNA. CDR3 length: 21 amino acids. CDR1 SGHVS and CDR2 FNYEAQ come from the germline V gene.